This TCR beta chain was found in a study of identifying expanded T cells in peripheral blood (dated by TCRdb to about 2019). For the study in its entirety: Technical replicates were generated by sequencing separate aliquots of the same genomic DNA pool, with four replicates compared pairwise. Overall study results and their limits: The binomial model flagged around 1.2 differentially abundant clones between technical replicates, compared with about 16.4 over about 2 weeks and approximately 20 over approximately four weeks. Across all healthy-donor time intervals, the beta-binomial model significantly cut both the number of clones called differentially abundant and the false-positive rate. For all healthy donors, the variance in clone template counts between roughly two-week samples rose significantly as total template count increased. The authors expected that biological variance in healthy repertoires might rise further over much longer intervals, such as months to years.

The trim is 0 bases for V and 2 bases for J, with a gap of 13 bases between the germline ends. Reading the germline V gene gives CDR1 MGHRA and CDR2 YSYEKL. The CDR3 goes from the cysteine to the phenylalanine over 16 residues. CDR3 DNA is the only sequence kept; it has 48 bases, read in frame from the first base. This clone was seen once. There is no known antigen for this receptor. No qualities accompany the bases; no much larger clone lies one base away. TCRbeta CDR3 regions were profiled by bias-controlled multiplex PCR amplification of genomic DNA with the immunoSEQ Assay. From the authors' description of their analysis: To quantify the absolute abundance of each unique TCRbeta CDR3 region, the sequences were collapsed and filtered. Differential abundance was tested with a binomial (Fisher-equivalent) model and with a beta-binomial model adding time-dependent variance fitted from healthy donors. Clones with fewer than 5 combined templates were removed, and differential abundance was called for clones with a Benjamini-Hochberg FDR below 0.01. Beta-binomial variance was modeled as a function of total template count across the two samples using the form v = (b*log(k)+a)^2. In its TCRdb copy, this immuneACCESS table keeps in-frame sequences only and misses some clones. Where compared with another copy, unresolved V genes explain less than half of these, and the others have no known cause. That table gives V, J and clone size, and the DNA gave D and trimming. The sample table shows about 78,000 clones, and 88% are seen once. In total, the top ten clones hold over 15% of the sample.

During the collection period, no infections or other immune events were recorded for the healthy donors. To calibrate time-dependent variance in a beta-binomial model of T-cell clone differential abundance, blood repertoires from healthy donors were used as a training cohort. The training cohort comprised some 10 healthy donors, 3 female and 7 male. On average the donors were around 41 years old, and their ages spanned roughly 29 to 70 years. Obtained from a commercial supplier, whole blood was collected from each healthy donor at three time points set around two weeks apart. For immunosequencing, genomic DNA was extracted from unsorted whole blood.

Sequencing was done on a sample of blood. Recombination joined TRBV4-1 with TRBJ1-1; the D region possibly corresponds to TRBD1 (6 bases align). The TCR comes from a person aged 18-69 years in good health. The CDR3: CASSQDPGQTNTEAFF. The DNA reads TGCGCCAGCAGCCAAGATCCAGGACAGACCAACACTGAAGCTTTCTTT.